The next 2 T cell receptor beta chains were all read from a single sample in a study of radiation and T cells in renal cell carcinoma. Time point noted: blood 4 weeks post-SBRT, at nephrectomy. Stated treatment: 15 Gy SBRT to primary tumor, nephrectomy 4 weeks later. This table comes from immunoSEQ multiplex PCR, and its TCRdb copy is limited to in-frame clones, with some not included. The sample includes approximately 29,000 clones, 81% seen only once; the top ten take approximately 30%. The starting material was blood, obtained from a patient whose treatment included radiotherapy and nephrectomy. All receptors derive from a man between 60 and 75 years old with renal cell carcinoma.

V gene TRBV6-5 combines with J gene TRBJ2-7, with D unclear. V lost 8 bases and J lost 1, with 12 bases in between. Germline lookup yields CDR1 MNHEY and CDR2 SVGAGI. The CDR3 spans 13 residues. The CDR3 is CASRKSTSYEQYF. CDR3 in DNA: TGTGCCAGCCGAAAGAGCACGTCCTACGAGCAGTACTTC.

The DNA of the CDR3 is TGTGCCGGGGCGTGGGCCCCCAATTCACCCCTCCACTTT. Translation: CAGAWAPNSPLHF. The genes are TRBV2 and TRBJ1-6; TRBD1 might be the D (5 bases). Deletions cut 11 bases from V and 7 bases from J, with 15 bases between. The CDR3 is 13 residues long. CDR1 and CDR2 from the germline V gene are SNHLY and FYNNEI.